One T cell receptor (beta chain) is described in this entry. The antigen is undetermined. This entry comes from a study of early T cells in non-severe SARS-CoV-2 infection. Study background: Unsorted whole blood bulk RNA was sequenced, with unpaired chains. Study-wide findings and caveats: Matching with VDJdb favored anti-spike CD8 responses (missing private and CD4 specificities).

This CDR3 comprises 16 residues. V gave up 4 bases and J gave up 8 bases; unmatched junction bases: 9. Germline CDR1 is LGHDT and CDR2 is YNNKEL (reference sequence). Individual cDNA molecules received unique molecular identifiers. TCRdb redid the calling of the 5' RACE reads with MiXCR, one entry per CDR3 protein. Of about 71,000 distinct CDR3 sequences listed, around 12% were seen once; the top ten hold roughly 2.6%. The sample was whole blood, taken at baseline. The chain uses TRBV3-1 and TRBJ1-6, with 9 positions matching TRBD1. The clonotype originates from an adult who was a healthcare worker with PCR-confirmed SARS-CoV-2 infection or an uninfected control (not recorded which). CDR3 nucleotide sequence: TGTGCCAGCAGCCTTAGAGGGACAGGGAGAGATTCACCCCTCCACTTT. Translation: CASSLRGTGRDSPLHF.